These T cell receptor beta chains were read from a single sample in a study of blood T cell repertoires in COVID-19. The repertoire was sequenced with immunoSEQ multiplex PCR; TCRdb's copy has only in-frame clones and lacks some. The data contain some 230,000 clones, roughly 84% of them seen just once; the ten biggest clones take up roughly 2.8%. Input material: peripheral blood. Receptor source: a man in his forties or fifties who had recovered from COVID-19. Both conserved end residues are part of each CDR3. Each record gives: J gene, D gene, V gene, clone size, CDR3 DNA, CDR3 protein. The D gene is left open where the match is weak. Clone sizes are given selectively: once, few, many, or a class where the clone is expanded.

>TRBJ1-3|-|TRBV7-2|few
TGTGCCAGCAGCTTGGGGACTTTCCGGAGCTCTGGAAACACCATATATTTT
CASSLGTFRSSGNTIYF
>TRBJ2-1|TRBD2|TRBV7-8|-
TGTGCCAGCAGCTCAGCGAGCGGGAGGCACAATGAGCAGTTCTTC
CASSSASGRHNEQFF
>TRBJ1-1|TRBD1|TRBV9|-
TGTGCCAGCAGCGGCGGGACAGGCCCGCCGATGGACACTGAAGCTTTCTTT
CASSGGTGPPMDTEAFF
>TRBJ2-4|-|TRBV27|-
TGTGCCAGCAGTTCGGTTGAGGGTTCCAAAAACATTCAGTACTTC
CASSSVEGSKNIQYF
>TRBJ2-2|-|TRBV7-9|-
TGTGCCAGCAGCCCCCGAGGGCTAGGCGGGGAGCTGTTTTTT
CASSPRGLGGELFF
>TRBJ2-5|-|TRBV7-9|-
TGTGCCAGCAGCTTAGGTACAGGGAGCAAAGAGACCCAGTACTTC
CASSLGTGSKETQYF
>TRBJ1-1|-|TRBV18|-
TGTGCCAGCTCTCAGATGAACACTGAAGCTTTCTTT
CASSQMNTEAFF
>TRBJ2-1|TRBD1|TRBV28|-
TGTGCCGGAAGGGCCGGGACAGGGGTCACTAGTGAGCAGTTCTTC
CAGRAGTGVTSEQFF
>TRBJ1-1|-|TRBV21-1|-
TGTGCCAGCAGCAATGGATCGGGACAGGCAAAATCGATGCTTGAAGCTTTCTTT
CASSNGSGQAKSMLEAFF
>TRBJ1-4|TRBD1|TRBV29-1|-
TGCAGCGTTGTGGGGACAGGGACTTATGAAAAACTGTTTTTT
CSVVGTGTYEKLFF
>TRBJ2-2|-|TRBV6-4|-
TGTGCCAGTTCAGAGGGAGCGACCACCGGGGAGCTGTTTTTT
CASSEGATTGELFF
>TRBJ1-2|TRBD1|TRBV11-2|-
TGTGCCAGCAGCAGGGACAGTAACTATGGCTACACCTTC
CASSRDSNYGYTF
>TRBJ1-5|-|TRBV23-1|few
TGCGCCAGCAGCCCCGGACAGTTTAATCAGCCCCAGCATTTT
CASSPGQFNQPQHF
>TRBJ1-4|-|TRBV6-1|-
TGTGCCAGCGTCCGGGGGGGCGCTGAAAAACTGTTTTTT
CASVRGGAEKLFF
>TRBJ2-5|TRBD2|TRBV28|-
TGTGCCAGCAGTTTAGTCAGCGGGGCAGAGACCCAGTACTTC
CASSLVSGAETQYF
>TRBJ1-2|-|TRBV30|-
TGTGCCTGGGGGGAGATCTATGGCTACACCTTC
CAWGEIYGYTF
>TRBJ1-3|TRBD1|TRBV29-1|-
TGCAGCGCTGCGGGGACAGGTCGGGACACCATATATTTT
CSAAGTGRDTIYF
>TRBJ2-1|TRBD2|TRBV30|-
TGTGCCTGGAACCGGGACTATGGAACAAGCTCCTACAATGAGCAGTTCTTC
CAWNRDYGTSSYNEQFF
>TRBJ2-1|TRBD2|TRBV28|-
TGTGCCAGCCGCTGGGGGGGGAATGAGCAGTTCTTC
CASRWGGNEQFF
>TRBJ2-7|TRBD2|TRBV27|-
TGTGCCAGCAGTTGGGGCGGGAGCTCCTACGAGCAGTACTTC
CASSWGGSSYEQYF
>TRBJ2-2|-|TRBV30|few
TGTGCCTGCTCCCCCCCGACTAGAAACACCGGGGAGCTGTTTTTT
CACSPPTRNTGELFF
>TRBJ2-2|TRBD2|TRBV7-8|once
TGTGCCAGCGGGAAAAGGTCCAGCGGGAGGGCCGTCGGGGAGCTGTTTTTT
CASGKRSSGRAVGELFF
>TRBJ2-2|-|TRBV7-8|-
TGTGCCAGCAGCTTAGCGCTTAGCGGTAACACCGGGGAGCTGTTTTTT
CASSLALSGNTGELFF
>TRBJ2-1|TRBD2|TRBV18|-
TGTGCCAGCTCACCGCAAATCAGCGGGACGAACAATGAGCAGTTCTTC
CASSPQISGTNNEQFF
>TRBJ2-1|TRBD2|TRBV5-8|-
TGTGCCAGCAGCTTAAGTCTAGCGGGAATAACCTACAATGAGCAGTTCTTC
CASSLSLAGITYNEQFF
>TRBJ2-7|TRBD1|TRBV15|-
TGTGCCACCAGCAGGCCGGGACAGGATTCCTACGAGCAGTACTTC
CATSRPGQDSYEQYF